Below, 30 T cell receptor beta chains from the same sample are listed, as sequenced in a study of cytomegalovirus exposure and HLA in healthy donors. Use of 60 Vbeta and 13 Jbeta primers characterized the PCR. Clones were sequenced by immunoSEQ multiplex PCR, and TCRdb holds only the in-frame ones, with some missing. The sample has around 52,000 clones. Sequences were obtained from PBMCs. The receptor source for this set is a man aged 40-49 years in good health and CMV-seropositive.

The V and J genes are TRBV5-8 and TRBJ2-1, with 10 bases aligning to TRBD2. Germline assignment: CDR1 SGHTS and CDR2 YDEGEE. The CDR3 loop spans 15 amino acids. Losses at the gene ends were 4 bases for V and 5 bases for J; bases not matched to a gene: 6. The CDR3 sequence: CASSIGTSDDNEQFF. The CDR3 DNA reads as TGTGCCAGCAGCATCGGGACTAGCGACGACAATGAGCAGTTCTTC.

The gene calls are TRBV19 and TRBJ1-1, with 7 bases fitting TRBD1. The V and J ends lost 4 bases and 6 bases, in that order; junction bases with no gene match: 8. CDR3 length: 14 residues. From germline, CDR1 is LNHDA and CDR2 SQIVND (reference sequence). In nucleotides, the CDR3 is TGTGCCAGTAGTAGCAGGGGGGCGGGCGCTGAAGCTTTCTTT. As protein: CASSSRGAGAEAFF.

V is TRBV28 and J is TRBJ1-6; no clear D. This CDR3 spans 16 amino acids. V was clipped by 2 bases and J by 3 bases, with 11 bases between them. Germline V gene data show CDR1 as MDHEN and CDR2 as SYDVKM. The CDR3 reads CASSLPVAGYNSPLHF. Written as DNA, the CDR3 is TGTGCCAGCAGTTTACCGGTGGCGGGCTATAATTCACCCCTCCACTTT.

CDR3 region: CASNMPLGLSPNQYTQYF. For the CDR3, the DNA is TGTGCCAGCAATATGCCCCTCGGACTGAGCCCAAACCAATATACGCAGTATTTT. The J gene is TRBJ2-3, the V gene TRBV6-8, with D perhaps matching TRBD2 (5 bases). The length of the CDR3 is 18 residues. Germline V gene data show CDR1 as MNHGY and CDR2 as SAAAGT. Trimming shortened V by 7 bases and J by 7 bases, and 30 bases separated the two germline ends.

The genes are TRBV30 and TRBJ2-5, with a possible D match to TRBD1 (6 bases). The CDR3 has 14 residues. Trimming took 0 bases from V and 4 from J, leaving 12 bases between them. From germline, CDR1 is GTSNPN and CDR2 SVGIG (reference sequence). The CDR3 sequence: CAWSVTDRGETQYF. The CDR3 region has the DNA TGTGCCTGGAGTGTTACGGACAGAGGAGAGACCCAGTACTTC.

V gene TRBV4-2 combines with J gene TRBJ2-7; 8 positions agree with TRBD2. Germline CDR1 LGHNA, CDR2 YNFKEQ. J lost 1 base, V lost 2 bases, and 4 bases had no gene match. CDR3 length: 15 amino acids. The CDR3 region has the DNA TGTGCCAGCAGCCAACCGAGCGGGGGATCCTACGAGCAGTACTTC. This gives the protein CASSQPSGGSYEQYF.

The rearrangement uses TRBV4-3 and TRBJ2-7; D possibly corresponds to TRBD1 (5 bases). CDR1 and CDR2 from the germline V gene are LGHNA and YSLEER. CDR3 length: 13 amino acids. Deletions cut 6 bases from V and 6 bases from J, with 15 bases between. For the CDR3, the DNA is TGCGCCAGCAGTCTGACACGCCAGGGCGAGCAGTACTTC. Translated: CASSLTRQGEQYF.

The J gene is TRBJ2-7, the V gene TRBV5-6; TRBD1 might be the D (6 bases). V lost 0 bases and J 1 base, leaving 8 bases between the germline ends. The CDR3 contains 14 residues. Germline CDR1 and CDR2: SGHDT and YYEEEE. DNA for the CDR3: TGTGCCAGCAGCTTGGGGACAGCATCCTACGAGCAGTACTTC. Amino acid sequence: CASSLGTASYEQYF.

As to this clone: Other DNA sequences in this specimen translate into the identical CDR3. The CDR3: CASSLTGDTGELFF. As DNA, the CDR3 is TGCGCCAGCAGCTTGACGGGGGATACCGGGGAGCTGTTTTTT. The J gene is TRBJ2-2, the V gene TRBV5-1; D may be TRBD2 (6 bases). V shed 1 base and J shed 5 bases, with 9 bases lying between them. Germline-derived CDR1 and CDR2 are SGHRS and YFSETQ. The CDR3 length is 14 residues.

This sequence joins TRBV5-6 and TRBJ1-5, with a weak D call TRBD1 (6 bases). Trimming left V 0 bases short and J 5 bases short, with 9 bases between. Germline CDR1 is SGHDT and CDR2 is YYEEEE. CDR3 length equals 14 residues. CDR3 DNA sequence: TGTGCCAGCAGCTTGGGCGGGGGCGATCAGCCCCAGCATTTT. This gives the protein CASSLGGGDQPQHF.

The chain employs TRBV5-1 and TRBJ2-7; 8 positions match TRBD2. The CDR3 is 13 amino acids. CDR1 is SGHRS, CDR2 YFSETQ, per germline. V gave up 1 base and J gave up 4 bases; unmatched junction bases: 1. The CDR3 coding sequence is TGCGCCAGCAGCTTGAGCGGGGGTTACGAGCAGTACTTC. It yields the protein CASSLSGGYEQYF.

The chain links TRBV19 to TRBJ2-7; D gene unclear. This CDR3 contains 13 residues. Germline lookup yields CDR1 LNHDA and CDR2 SQIVND (reference sequence). Trimming removed 6 bases at V and 1 base at J, with 10 bases between. CDR3: CASRPPGSYEQYF. The CDR3 DNA sequence: TGTGCCAGTAGGCCACCGGGTTCCTACGAGCAGTACTTC.

The chain is built from TRBV30 and TRBJ2-4; the D gene is possibly TRBD2 (6 bases). The ends were cut back, 3 bases at V and 3 bases at J, with 18 bases in the middle. The CDR3 covers 16 residues. The germline gives CDR1 GTSNPN, CDR2 SVGIG (reference sequence). CDR3: CAWSADGRSNKNIQYF. DNA for the CDR3: TGTGCCTGGAGCGCTGACGGGAGAAGTAACAAAAACATTCAGTACTTC.

The chain has TRBV11-2 and TRBJ2-3; the match to TRBD2 covers 9 bases. This CDR3 is 18 amino acids long. Looked up from germline, CDR1 is SGHAT and CDR2 is FQNNGV. The ends lost 0 bases at V and 2 bases at J; junction bases unmatched: 9. CDR3 nucleotides: TGTGCCAGCAGCTTAGAGCCGTCGAGCGGGGGGATCACAGATACGCAGTATTTT. It encodes CASSLEPSSGGITDTQYF.

V is TRBV19 and J is TRBJ2-1, with 8 bases matching TRBD2. V was clipped by 5 bases and J by 3 bases; unmatched bases: 9. Looked up from germline, CDR1 is LNHDA and CDR2 is SQIVND (reference sequence). The CDR3 is 16 residues long. In DNA form, the CDR3 reads TGTGCCAGTAGTGCCGGACTAGCACTATACTACAATGAGCAGTTCTTC. This translates into CASSAGLALYYNEQFF. The variable domain in full, with the rest retrieved from reference TRBV19 and TRBJ2-1, is DGGITQSPKYLFRKEGQNVTLSCEQNLNHDAMYWYRQDPGQGLRLIYYSQIVNDFQKGDIAEGYSVSREKKESFPLTVTSAQKNPTAFYLCASSAGLALYYNEQFFGPGTRLTVL.

The chain joins TRBV15 to TRBJ2-3; tentatively, D is TRBD2 (6 bases). Germline V lookup: CDR1 LNHNV, CDR2 YYDKDF (reference sequence). The V end was cut by 7 bases, the J end by 0 bases, with 14 bases between. The CDR3 is made up of 15 amino acids. CDR3 DNA: TGTGCCACCACCCCGCGGGGTCTCAGCACAGATACGCAGTATTTT. Residues: CATTPRGLSTDTQYF.

The CDR3 region has the DNA TGTGCCAGCAGTTACGCTAGCGGGGGACCCGAGCAGTACTTC. It codes for CASSYASGGPEQYF. V usage is TRBV6-5 and J usage is TRBJ2-5; 10 bases map to TRBD2. TRBJ2-7 explains the end of the DNA better; the J call may be wrong. Germline V gene data show CDR1 as MNHEY and CDR2 as SVGAGI. The length of the CDR3 is 14 residues.

The CDR3 DNA follows: TGTGCCATCAGTGAGCAGACAGGGGCTAATGAAAAACTGTTTTTT. Encoded protein: CAISEQTGANEKLFF. This rearrangement joins TRBV10-3 to TRBJ1-4; 8 bases agree with TRBD1. With V trimmed by 2 bases and J by 3 bases, 2 bases remained unmatched. The CDR3 extends over 15 amino acids. The germline V gene has CDR1 ENHRY and CDR2 SYGVKD.

The V call is TRBV7-6, the J call TRBJ2-7, with 13 positions matching TRBD2. Germline loops: CDR1 SGHVS, CDR2 FNYEAQ. The ends lost 4 bases at V and 0 bases at J; junction bases unmatched: 9. The CDR3 length is 18 residues. The CDR3 protein is CASSSGPGLAGSSYEQYF. The DNA of the CDR3 is TGTGCCAGCAGCTCCGGACCGGGACTAGCGGGATCCTCCTACGAGCAGTACTTC.

This chain connects TRBV6-5 to TRBJ2-5; 11 bases are shared with TRBD2. The assigned J gene may be wrong: the sequence end matches TRBJ2-7 better. CDR3 length equals 15 residues. Per the germline V gene, CDR1 is MNHEY and CDR2 is SVGAGI. In nucleotides, the CDR3 is TGTGCCAGCAGCCGTGGGACTAGCGGCTCCTACGAGCAGTACTTC. It specifies CASSRGTSGSYEQYF.

The V call is TRBV4-3, the J call TRBJ1-2; a weak D match, TRBD1 (5 bases). The CDR3 runs 14 residues. Per germline, CDR1 LGHNA and CDR2 YSLEER. V lost 4 bases and J lost 8, with 17 bases in between. The CDR3 spells CASSLNRPPRGYTF. The CDR3 region has the DNA TGCGCCAGCAGCCTCAACAGGCCGCCACGAGGCTACACCTTC.

The V call is TRBV9, the J call TRBJ1-5; TRBD1 matches at 8 bases. Per the germline V gene, CDR1 is SGDLS and CDR2 is YYNGEE. This CDR3 is built from 14 residues. V was pared by 3 bases and J by 5 bases, with 4 bases of the junction left unmatched. Here the CDR3 DNA reads TGTGCCAGCAGCGCCACGACAGGGGATCAGCCCCAGCATTTT. Translating gives CASSATTGDQPQHF.

J is TRBJ2-7 and V is TRBV7-2; TRBD1 aligns across 8 bases. This CDR3 contains 14 residues. V gave up 1 base and J gave up 8 bases; unmatched junction bases: 7. Germline V CDR1 and CDR2: SGHTA, FQGNSA. CDR3 sequence reads: CASSLETGGRKQYF. The CDR3 bases are TGTGCCAGCAGCTTAGAAACAGGGGGAAGGAAGCAGTACTTC.

This chain connects TRBV6-5 to TRBJ2-5; maybe TRBD2 (5 bases). The better agreement between TRBJ2-7 and the DNA end casts doubt on the J call. The germline CDR1 and CDR2 sequences are MNHEY and SVGAGI. CDR3 length: 15 residues. The CDR3 reads CASNRLDQLGHEQYF. The CDR3 region has the DNA TGTGCCAGCAACCGTCTAGATCAACTAGGTCACGAGCAGTACTTC.

This chain uses TRBV5-1 with TRBJ1-3; D possibly corresponds to TRBD1 (6 bases). V lost 1 base and J lost 0, with 14 bases in between. The CDR3 consists of 17 residues. Germline CDR1 reads SGHRS; CDR2 reads YFSETQ. The CDR3 DNA reads TGCGCCAGCAGCTTGAGGGACACCAAAGGCTCTGGAAACACCATATATTTT. This translates into CASSLRDTKGSGNTIYF.

This chain uses TRBV15 with TRBJ1-5; 7 bases are shared with TRBD1. Germline V lookup: CDR1 LNHNV, CDR2 YYDKDF (reference sequence). The V and J ends lost 0 bases and 2 bases, in that order; junction bases with no gene match: 10. There are 18 residues in the CDR3. Here the CDR3 reads CATSRDLEGAMGNQPQHF. The CDR3 DNA reads TGTGCCACCAGCAGAGATTTGGAGGGGGCAATGGGCAATCAGCCCCAGCATTTT.

The J gene is TRBJ1-2, the V gene TRBV6-5; D perhaps matches TRBD1 (6 bases). The CDR3 is made up of 15 amino acids. V was shortened by 6 bases and J by 6 bases, with 20 bases between the two germline ends. Germline-derived CDR1 and CDR2 are MNHEY and SVGAGI. The CDR3 spells CASSSYRTERDGYTF. The CDR3 DNA follows: TGTGCCAGCAGCTCCTACCGGACAGAGAGGGATGGCTACACCTTC.

The chain carries TRBV5-1 and TRBJ2-1, with TRBD1 identical over 8 bases. In germline, CDR1 is SGHRS, CDR2 YFSETQ. The CDR3 runs 15 residues. The V segment lost 3 bases and the J segment 4 bases; nucleotides outside the gene matches: 6. The CDR3 DNA follows: TGCGCCAGCAGCTCTGCAGGGACAGGTTACAATGAGCAGTTCTTC. Amino acid sequence: CASSSAGTGYNEQFF.

This sequence joins TRBV28 and TRBJ2-7; 7 nucleotides line up with TRBD1. CDR1 and CDR2 from the germline V gene are MDHEN and SYDVKM. The trim removed 9 bases at V and 4 bases at J, leaving 15 bases unmatched. The CDR3 length is 15 residues. The CDR3 reads CASHMAGTAVYEQYF. In DNA, the CDR3 is TGTGCCAGTCACATGGCCGGGACAGCCGTTTACGAGCAGTACTTC.

J is TRBJ1-6 and V is TRBV27, with 8 bases that match TRBD1. With 2 bases clipped from V and 9 bases from J, the junction kept 6 bases outside the gene matches. This CDR3 has 15 residues. The germline gives CDR1 MNHEY, CDR2 SMNVEV (reference sequence). This chain's CDR3 is CASSLLAGGRSPLHF. In nucleotides, the CDR3 is TGTGCCAGCAGTTTACTGGCAGGGGGCCGTTCACCCCTCCACTTT.